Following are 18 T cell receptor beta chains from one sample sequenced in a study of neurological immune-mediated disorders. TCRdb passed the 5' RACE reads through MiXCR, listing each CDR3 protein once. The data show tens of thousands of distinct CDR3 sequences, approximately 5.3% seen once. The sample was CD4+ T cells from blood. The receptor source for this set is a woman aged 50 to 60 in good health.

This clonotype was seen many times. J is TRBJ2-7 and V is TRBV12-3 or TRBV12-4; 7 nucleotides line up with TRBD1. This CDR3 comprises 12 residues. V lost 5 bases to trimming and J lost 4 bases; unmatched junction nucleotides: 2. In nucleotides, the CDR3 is TGTGCCAGCAGTCCAGGGGGATACGAGCAGTACTTC. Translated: CASSPGGYEQYF.

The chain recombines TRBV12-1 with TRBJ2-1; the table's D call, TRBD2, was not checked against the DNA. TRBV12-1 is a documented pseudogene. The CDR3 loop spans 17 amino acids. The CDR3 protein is CASSFTGTSGRAYEQFF. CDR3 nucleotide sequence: TGTGCCAGCAGCTTTACTGGGACTAGCGGGAGGGCCTATGAGCAGTTCTTC.

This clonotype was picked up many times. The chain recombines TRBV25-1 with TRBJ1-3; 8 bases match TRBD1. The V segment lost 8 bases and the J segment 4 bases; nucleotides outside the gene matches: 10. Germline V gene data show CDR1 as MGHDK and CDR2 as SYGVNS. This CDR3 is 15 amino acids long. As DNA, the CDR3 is TGTGCCAGCGGAACCAGGACAGGGAGGGGAAACACCATATATTTT. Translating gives CASGTRTGRGNTIYF.

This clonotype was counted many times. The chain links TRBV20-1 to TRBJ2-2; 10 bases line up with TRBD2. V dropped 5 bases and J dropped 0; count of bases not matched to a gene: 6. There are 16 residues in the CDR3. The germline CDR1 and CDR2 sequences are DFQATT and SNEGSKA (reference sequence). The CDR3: CSAERTSGANTGELFF. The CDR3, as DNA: TGCAGTGCTGAAAGGACTAGCGGTGCGAACACCGGGGAGCTGTTTTTT.

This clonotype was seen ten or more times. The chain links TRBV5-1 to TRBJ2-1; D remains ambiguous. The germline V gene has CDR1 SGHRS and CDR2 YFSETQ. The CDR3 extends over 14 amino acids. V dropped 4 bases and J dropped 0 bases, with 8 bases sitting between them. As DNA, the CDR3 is TGCGCCAGCAGCGTGCTGGTCTCCTACAATGAGCAGTTCTTC. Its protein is CASSVLVSYNEQFF. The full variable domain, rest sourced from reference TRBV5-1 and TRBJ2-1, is KAGVTQTPRYLIKTRGQQVTLSCSPISGHRSVSWYQQTPGQGLQFLFEYFSETQRNKGNFPGRFSGRQFSNSRSEMNVSTLELGDSALYLCASSVLVSYNEQFFGPGTRLTVL.

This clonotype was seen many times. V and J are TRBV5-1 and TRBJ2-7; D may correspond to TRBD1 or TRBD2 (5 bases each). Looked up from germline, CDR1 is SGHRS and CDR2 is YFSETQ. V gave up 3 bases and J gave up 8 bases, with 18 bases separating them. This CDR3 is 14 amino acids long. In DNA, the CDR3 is TGCGCCAGCAGCTCACCAGGGACCGAGGGAAAGCAGTACTTC. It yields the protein CASSSPGTEGKQYF.

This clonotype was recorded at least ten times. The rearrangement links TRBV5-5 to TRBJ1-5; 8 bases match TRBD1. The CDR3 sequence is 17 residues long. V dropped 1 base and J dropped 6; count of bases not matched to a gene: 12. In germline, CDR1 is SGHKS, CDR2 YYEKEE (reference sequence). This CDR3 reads CASSLNPFPRGPQPQHF. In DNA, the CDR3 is TGTGCCAGCAGCTTGAACCCCTTCCCCAGGGGGCCTCAGCCCCAGCATTTT. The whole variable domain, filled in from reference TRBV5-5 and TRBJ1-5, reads DAGVTQSPTHLIKTRGQQVTLRCSPISGHKSVSWYQQVLGQGPQFIFQYYEKEERGRGNFPDRFSARQFPNYSSELNVNALLLGDSALYLCASSLNPFPRGPQPQHFGDGTRLSIL.

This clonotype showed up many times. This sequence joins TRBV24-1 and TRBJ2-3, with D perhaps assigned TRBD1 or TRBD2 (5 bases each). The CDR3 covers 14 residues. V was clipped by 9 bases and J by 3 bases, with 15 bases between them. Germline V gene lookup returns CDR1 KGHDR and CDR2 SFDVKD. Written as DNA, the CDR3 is TGTGCCACCGGGACCGACGCTTCTACAGATACGCAGTATTTT. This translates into CATGTDASTDTQYF.

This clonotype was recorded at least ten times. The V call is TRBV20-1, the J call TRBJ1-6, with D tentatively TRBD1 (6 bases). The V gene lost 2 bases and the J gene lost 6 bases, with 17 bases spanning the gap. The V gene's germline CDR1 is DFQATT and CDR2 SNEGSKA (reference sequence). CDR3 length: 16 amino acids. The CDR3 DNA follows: TGCAGTGCTAGAAGACCTGGACAGCGTGGTAATTCACCCCTCCACTTT. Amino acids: CSARRPGQRGNSPLHF.

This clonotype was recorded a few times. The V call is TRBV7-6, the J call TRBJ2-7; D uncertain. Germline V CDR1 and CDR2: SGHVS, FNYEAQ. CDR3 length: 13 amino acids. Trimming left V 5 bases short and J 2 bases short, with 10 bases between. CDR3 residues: CASSLTHAYEQYF. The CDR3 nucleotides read TGTGCCAGCAGCCTGACACACGCCTACGAGCAGTACTTC. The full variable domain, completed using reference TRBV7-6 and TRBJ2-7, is GAGVSQSPRYKVTKRGQDVALRCDPISGHVSLYWYRQALGQGPEFLTYFNYEAQQDKSGLPNDRFSAERPEGSISTLTIQRTEQRDSAMYRCASSLTHAYEQYFGPGTRLTVT.

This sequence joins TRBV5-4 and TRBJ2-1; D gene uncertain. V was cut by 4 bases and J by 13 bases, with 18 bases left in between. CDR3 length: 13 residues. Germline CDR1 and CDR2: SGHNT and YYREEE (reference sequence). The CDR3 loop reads CASSQDTPVGQFF. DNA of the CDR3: TGTGCCAGCAGCCAAGACACTCCGGTCGGACAGTTCTTC.

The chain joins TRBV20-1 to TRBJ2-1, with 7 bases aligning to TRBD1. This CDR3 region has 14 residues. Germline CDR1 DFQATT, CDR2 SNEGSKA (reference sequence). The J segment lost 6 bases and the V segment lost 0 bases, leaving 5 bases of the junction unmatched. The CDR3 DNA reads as TGCAGTGCTAGAGATTGGGGGACAGTCAATGAGCAGTTCTTC. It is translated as CSARDWGTVNEQFF.

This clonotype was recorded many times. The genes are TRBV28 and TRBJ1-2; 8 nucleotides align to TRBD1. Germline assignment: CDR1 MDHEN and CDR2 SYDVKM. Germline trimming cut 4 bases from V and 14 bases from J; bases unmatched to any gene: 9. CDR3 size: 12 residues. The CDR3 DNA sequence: TGTGCCAGCAGTTCCCAGGGGGCGGGTTCAACCTTC. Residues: CASSSQGAGSTF.

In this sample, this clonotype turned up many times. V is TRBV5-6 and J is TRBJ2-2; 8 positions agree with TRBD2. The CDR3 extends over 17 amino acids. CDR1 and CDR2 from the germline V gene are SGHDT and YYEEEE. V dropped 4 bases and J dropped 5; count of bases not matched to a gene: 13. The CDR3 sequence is CASSLGGGSFPTGELFF. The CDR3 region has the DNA TGTGCCAGCAGCCTCGGGGGGGGTTCCTTTCCGACCGGGGAGCTGTTTTTT.

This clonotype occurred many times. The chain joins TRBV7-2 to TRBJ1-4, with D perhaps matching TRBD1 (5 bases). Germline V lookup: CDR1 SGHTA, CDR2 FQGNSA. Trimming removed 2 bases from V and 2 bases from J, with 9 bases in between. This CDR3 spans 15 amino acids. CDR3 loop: CASSLQGRTNEKLFF. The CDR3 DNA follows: TGTGCCAGCAGCTTACAGGGACGGACTAATGAAAAACTGTTTTTT.

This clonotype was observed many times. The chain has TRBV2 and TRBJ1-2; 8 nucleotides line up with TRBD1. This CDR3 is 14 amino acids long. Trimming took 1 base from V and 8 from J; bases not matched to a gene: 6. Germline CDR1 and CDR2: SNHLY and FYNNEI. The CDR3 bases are TGTGCCAGCAGTGAAGTGCAGGGGGCGACCGGCTACACCTTC. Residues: CASSEVQGATGYTF.

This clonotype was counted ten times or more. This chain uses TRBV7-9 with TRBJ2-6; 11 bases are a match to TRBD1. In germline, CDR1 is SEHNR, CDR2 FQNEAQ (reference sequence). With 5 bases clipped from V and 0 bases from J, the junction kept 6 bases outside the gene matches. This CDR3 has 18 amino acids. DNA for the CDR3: TGTGCCAGCAGCCTCCGGACAGGGGGCGCCTCTGGGGCCAACGTCCTGACTTTC. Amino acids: CASSLRTGGASGANVLTF.

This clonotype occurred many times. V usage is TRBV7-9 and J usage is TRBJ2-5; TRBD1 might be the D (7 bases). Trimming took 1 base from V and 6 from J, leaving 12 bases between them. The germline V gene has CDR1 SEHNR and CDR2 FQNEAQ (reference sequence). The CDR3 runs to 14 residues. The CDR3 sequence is CASSLGSGGKTQYF. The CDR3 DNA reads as TGTGCCAGCAGCTTAGGCTCAGGGGGGAAGACCCAGTACTTC.